This T cell receptor (beta chain) originates from a study of low-dose radiotherapy and immunotherapy resistance in tumors. V gave up 7 bases and J gave up 11 bases; unmatched junction bases: 24. CDR3 length: 17 residues. Primers used for first-strand cDNA, a TRAV- and TRBV-specific set, covered both alpha and beta chains. Amplification, which lasted 15 to 20 PCR cycles, used a constant-region primer and V-primer adapter to amplify TCRs. Each CDR3 protein is one row after TCRdb ran MiXCR on the reads. The profile shows 55,000 to 70,000 distinct CDR3 sequences, roughly 24% of them singletons. Time point meaning: before trial treatment.

The sequencing here drew on PBMCs, taken before treatment. The V gene is TRBV12-3 or TRBV12-4, the J gene TRBJ2-3; TRBD2 matches 7 bases. This TCR was sampled from a male donor with prostate cancer. CDR3 sequence (DNA): TGTGCCAGCACCCATAAGGCGAGGGAGGGCGGCATGCATATGCAGTATTTT. This encodes CASTHKAREGGMHMQYF.